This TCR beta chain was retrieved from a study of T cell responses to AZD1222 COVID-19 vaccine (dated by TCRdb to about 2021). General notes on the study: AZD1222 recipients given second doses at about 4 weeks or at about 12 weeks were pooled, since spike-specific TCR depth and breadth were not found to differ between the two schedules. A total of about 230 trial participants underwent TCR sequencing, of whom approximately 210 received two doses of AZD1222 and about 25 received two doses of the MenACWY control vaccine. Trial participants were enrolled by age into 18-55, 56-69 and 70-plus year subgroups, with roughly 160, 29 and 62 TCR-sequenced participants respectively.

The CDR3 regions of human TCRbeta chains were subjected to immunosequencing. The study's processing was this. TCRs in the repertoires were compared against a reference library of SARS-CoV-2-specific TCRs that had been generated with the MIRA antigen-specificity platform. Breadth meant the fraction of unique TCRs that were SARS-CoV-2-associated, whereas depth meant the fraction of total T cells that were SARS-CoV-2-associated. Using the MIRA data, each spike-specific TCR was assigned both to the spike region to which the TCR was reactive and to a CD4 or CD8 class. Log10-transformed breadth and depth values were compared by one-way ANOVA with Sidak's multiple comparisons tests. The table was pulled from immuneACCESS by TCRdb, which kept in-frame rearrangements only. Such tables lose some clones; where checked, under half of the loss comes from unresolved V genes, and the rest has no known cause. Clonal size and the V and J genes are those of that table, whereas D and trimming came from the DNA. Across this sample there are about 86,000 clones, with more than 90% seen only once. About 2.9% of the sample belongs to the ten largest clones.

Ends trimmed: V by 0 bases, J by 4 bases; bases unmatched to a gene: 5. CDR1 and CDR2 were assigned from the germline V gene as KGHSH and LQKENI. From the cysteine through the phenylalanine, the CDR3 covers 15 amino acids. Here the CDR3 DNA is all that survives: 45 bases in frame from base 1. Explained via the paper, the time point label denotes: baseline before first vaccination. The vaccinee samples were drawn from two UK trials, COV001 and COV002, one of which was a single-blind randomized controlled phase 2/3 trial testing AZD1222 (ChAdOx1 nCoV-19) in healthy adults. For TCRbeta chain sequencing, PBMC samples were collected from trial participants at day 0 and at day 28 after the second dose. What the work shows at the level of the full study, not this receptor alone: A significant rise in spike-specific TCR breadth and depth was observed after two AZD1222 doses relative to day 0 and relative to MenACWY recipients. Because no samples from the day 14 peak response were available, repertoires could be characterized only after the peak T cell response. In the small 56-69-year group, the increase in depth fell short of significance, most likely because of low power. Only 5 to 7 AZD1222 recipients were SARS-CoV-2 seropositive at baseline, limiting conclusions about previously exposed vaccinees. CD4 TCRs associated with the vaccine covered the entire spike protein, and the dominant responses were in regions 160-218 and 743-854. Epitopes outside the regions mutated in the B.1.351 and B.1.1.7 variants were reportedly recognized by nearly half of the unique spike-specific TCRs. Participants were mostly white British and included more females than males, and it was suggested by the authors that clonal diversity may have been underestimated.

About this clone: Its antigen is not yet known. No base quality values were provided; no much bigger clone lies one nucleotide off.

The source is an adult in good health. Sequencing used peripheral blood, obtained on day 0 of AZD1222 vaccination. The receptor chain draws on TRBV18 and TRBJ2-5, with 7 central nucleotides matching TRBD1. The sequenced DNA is TGTGCCAGCTCACCACCCAACAGGGGTCGAGAGACCCAGTACTTC. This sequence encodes CASSPPNRGRETQYF.